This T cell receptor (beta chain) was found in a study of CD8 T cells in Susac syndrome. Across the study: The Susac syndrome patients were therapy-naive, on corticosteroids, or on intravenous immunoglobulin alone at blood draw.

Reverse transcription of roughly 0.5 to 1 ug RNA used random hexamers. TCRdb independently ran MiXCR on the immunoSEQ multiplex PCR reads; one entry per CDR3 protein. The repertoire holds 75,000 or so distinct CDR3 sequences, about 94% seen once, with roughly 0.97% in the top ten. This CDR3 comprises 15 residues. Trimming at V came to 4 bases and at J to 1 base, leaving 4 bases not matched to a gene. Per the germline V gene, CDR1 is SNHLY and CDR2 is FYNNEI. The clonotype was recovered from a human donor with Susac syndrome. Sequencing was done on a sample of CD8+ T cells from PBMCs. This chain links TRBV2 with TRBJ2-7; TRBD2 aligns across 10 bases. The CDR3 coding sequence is TGTGCCAGCAGTGTATCTAGCGGGAGTTCCTACGAGCAGTACTTC. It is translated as CASSVSSGSSYEQYF.